The 14 T cell receptor beta chains reported below all come from one sample, sequenced in a study of beta chain features in type 1 diabetes. The whole isolated RNA underwent reverse transcription, so sequencing captured expressed TCRB transcripts. The repertoire was sequenced with immunoSEQ multiplex PCR; TCRdb's copy has only in-frame clones and lacks some. The sample lists 850,000 to 900,000 clones, 17% occurring once. Sequencing was carried out using naive CD4+ T cells from blood. Receptors originate from a woman between 18 and 29 years old in good health.

This clone has a handful of counts. The rearrangement joins TRBV28 to TRBJ2-1, with D possibly matching TRBD2 (5 bases). The CDR3 is made up of 18 amino acids. Trimming stripped 1 base from V and 2 bases from J, with 18 bases between. Germline values: CDR1 MDHEN, CDR2 SYDVKM. The CDR3 nucleotides read TGTGCCAGCAGTTTATTACTCCCCCGGGGAACAGCCTACAATGAGCAGTTCTTC. Its protein product is CASSLLLPRGTAYNEQFF.

Only a few counts were recorded for this clone. The J gene is TRBJ2-5, the V gene TRBV18; 7 positions agree with TRBD1. Trimming at V came to 8 bases and at J to 0 bases, leaving 3 bases not matched to a gene. CDR1 KGHSH and CDR2 LQKENI come from the germline V gene. This CDR3 comprises 13 residues. The DNA of the CDR3 is TGTGCCAGCGGGGGACAGTACCAAGAGACCCAGTACTTC. It is translated as CASGGQYQETQYF. The variable domain in full, with the rest retrieved from reference TRBV18 and TRBJ2-5, is NAGVMQNPRHLVRRRGQEARLRCSPMKGHSHVYWYRQLPEEGLKFMVYLQKENIIDESGMPKERFSAEFPKEGPSILRIQQVVRGDSAAYFCASGGQYQETQYFGPGTRLLVL.

This clone was found a few times. The J gene is TRBJ2-3, the V gene TRBV28, with 10 bases identical to TRBD2. Germline CDR1 MDHEN, CDR2 SYDVKM. Losses at the gene ends were 6 bases for V and 12 bases for J; bases not matched to a gene: 9. CDR3 length: 13 amino acids. The CDR3 here is CASRYLAGDPQYF. DNA of the CDR3: TGTGCCAGCAGGTACCTAGCGGGAGACCCTCAGTATTTT.

This clone was found a few times. The rearrangement uses TRBV10-3 and TRBJ2-3; D remains ambiguous. The CDR3 extends over 11 amino acids. V lost 2 bases, J lost 5 bases, and 2 bases lay in between. The germline gives CDR1 ENHRY, CDR2 SYGVKD. CDR3 protein: CAISEQDTQYF. Written as DNA, the CDR3 is TGTGCCATCAGTGAGCAAGATACGCAGTATTTT.

The chain has TRBV28 and TRBJ1-3; D ambiguous. From germline, CDR1 is MDHEN and CDR2 SYDVKM. This CDR3 comprises 14 residues. V shed 7 bases and J shed 0 bases, with 10 bases lying between them. In DNA, the CDR3 is TGTGCCAGCACCCAGACCCACTCTGGAAACACCATATATTTT. Protein product: CASTQTHSGNTIYF.

This clone was counted a few times. The chain recombines TRBV14 with TRBJ2-3, with D uncertain. CDR1 is SGHDN and CDR2 is FVKESK in the germline V gene. The CDR3 is 11 residues long. Trimming took 4 bases from V and 7 from J, leaving 6 bases between them. The CDR3 DNA follows: TGTGCCAGCAGCCTCGAGAATACGCAGTATTTT. This encodes CASSLENTQYF.

This clone was found a few times. One junction end does not reproduce the germline sequence, and a read error may be involved. The rearrangement joins TRBV11-2 to TRBJ2-4; D possibly matches TRBD1 or TRBD2 (5 bases each). There are 12 residues in the CDR3. CDR1 and CDR2 from the germline V gene are SGHAT and FQNNGV. In DNA, the CDR3 is TGTGCCAGCAGCTTAGTTTCGGGACCTGGAAACTTC. It encodes CASSLVSGPGNF.

The rearrangement links TRBV15 to TRBJ2-5; D perhaps matches TRBD1 (5 bases). Trimming took 3 bases from V and 1 from J, leaving 12 bases between them. The CDR3 consists of 15 residues. Germline assignment: CDR1 LNHNV and CDR2 YYDKDF (reference sequence). The CDR3 sequence is CATSRGPDSQETQYF. In nucleotides, the CDR3 is TGTGCCACCAGCAGGGGGCCAGATTCCCAAGAGACCCAGTACTTC.

The gene calls are TRBV14 and TRBJ2-7; 9 bases align to TRBD2. The V gene end was trimmed by 1 base and the J gene end by 7 bases; junction bases not matched to a gene: 11. The CDR3 consists of 16 residues. The germline CDR1 and CDR2 sequences are SGHDN and FVKESK. The CDR3 DNA is TGTGCCAGCAGCCAAGGGCTTCCGGGACTAGCTCTTGAGCAGTACTTC. As protein: CASSQGLPGLALEQYF.

The CDR3 region has the DNA TGCGCCAGCAGCTTGGCAGGGAGCAACACCATATATTTT. Translation gives CASSLAGSNTIYF. The chain employs TRBV5-1 and TRBJ1-3, with D perhaps TRBD1 (5 bases). CDR3 length: 13 residues. Germline lookup yields CDR1 SGHRS and CDR2 YFSETQ. Trimming shortened V by 0 bases and J by 7 bases, and 8 bases separated the two germline ends.

The chain carries TRBV5-5 and TRBJ1-5; 7 bases line up with TRBD1. Germline loops: CDR1 SGHKS, CDR2 YYEKEE (reference sequence). With V trimmed by 4 bases and J by 4 bases, 2 bases remained unmatched. The CDR3 totals 13 residues. The CDR3 sequence: CASSGDRNQPQHF. In nucleotides, the CDR3 is TGTGCCAGCAGCGGGGACAGAAATCAGCCCCAGCATTTT. The complete variable domain, with remaining parts taken from reference TRBV5-5 and TRBJ1-5, reads DAGVTQSPTHLIKTRGQQVTLRCSPISGHKSVSWYQQVLGQGPQFIFQYYEKEERGRGNFPDRFSARQFPNYSSELNVNALLLGDSALYLCASSGDRNQPQHFGDGTRLSIL.

The V call is TRBV4-2, the J call TRBJ1-1; 8 nucleotides match TRBD1. This CDR3 contains 16 residues. Trimming cost V 9 bases and J 5 bases; bases outside gene matches: 17. Germline CDR1 and CDR2: LGHNA and YNFKEQ. CDR3 protein: CARPSRTGRIRTEAFF. Here the CDR3 DNA reads TGTGCCAGGCCCTCCCGGACAGGGAGGATTCGGACTGAAGCTTTCTTT.

Of note for this clone: The same CDR3 also results from other DNA sequences found in this sample. The CDR3 DNA reads TGCGCCAGCAGCCTCCTAGCGGGACAATACAATGAGCAGTTCTTC. Translated: CASSLLAGQYNEQFF. The chain recombines TRBV5-1 with TRBJ2-1, with 9 bases lining up with TRBD2. CDR1 is SGHRS and CDR2 is YFSETQ in the germline V gene. The CDR3 is 15 residues long. V dropped 4 bases and J dropped 4; count of bases not matched to a gene: 6. The variable domain in full, with the rest retrieved from reference TRBV5-1 and TRBJ2-1, is KAGVTQTPRYLIKTRGQQVTLSCSPISGHRSVSWYQQTPGQGLQFLFEYFSETQRNKGNFPGRFSGRQFSNSRSEMNVSTLELGDSALYLCASSLLAGQYNEQFFGPGTRLTVL.

This clone appeared a few times. The rearrangement links TRBV7-8 to TRBJ2-1; 10 bases agree with TRBD2. Germline V gene lookup returns CDR1 SGHVS and CDR2 FQNEAQ. This CDR3 spans 15 amino acids. The V and J ends lost 1 base and 8 bases, in that order; junction bases with no gene match: 5. The CDR3 region is CASSLGASGSYEQFF. For the CDR3, the DNA is TGTGCCAGCAGCTTAGGGGCTAGCGGGAGCTATGAGCAGTTCTTC.